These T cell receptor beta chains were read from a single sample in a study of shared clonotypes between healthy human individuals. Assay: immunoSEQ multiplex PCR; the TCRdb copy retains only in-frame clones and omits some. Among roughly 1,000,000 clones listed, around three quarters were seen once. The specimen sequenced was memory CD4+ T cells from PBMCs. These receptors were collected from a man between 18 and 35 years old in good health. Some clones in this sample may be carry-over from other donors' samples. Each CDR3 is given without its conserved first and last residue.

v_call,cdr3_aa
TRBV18,ASSPNGGETQY
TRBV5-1,ASWHEQY
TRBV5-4,ASSFRTGGDTEAF
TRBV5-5,ASSFTAYGYT
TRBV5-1,ASSVEGSYEQY
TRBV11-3,ASSPSGVETQY
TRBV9,ASSIGGAASYNEQF
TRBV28,ASSPHTGAYEQY
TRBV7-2,ASRLAGVHEQF
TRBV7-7,ASSRGGRETQY
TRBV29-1,SSGADQETQY
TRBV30,AWSKINEGNTEAF
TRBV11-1,ASSLGLAGVAGANVLT
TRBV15,ATSRAGSLSGNTIY
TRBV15,ATSKGQRTGNTIY
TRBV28,ASLRPHRGGNEQF
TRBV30,AWSVAAGGTVNEQY
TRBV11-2,ASRTIRGVSGKGAGELF
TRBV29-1,SVETGANYGYT
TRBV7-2,ASSPKTAADTQY
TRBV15,ATSRGSFGTNEKLF
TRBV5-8,ASNRRQEHTGELF
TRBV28,ASSGTANYGYT
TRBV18,ASSLDREKLF
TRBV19,ASTSGITDTQY
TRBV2,ASSRLGTGNTGELF
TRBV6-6,ASSPWTRANEQF
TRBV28,ASRGTGGSYEQY
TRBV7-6,ASTLRDRGASGAYEQY
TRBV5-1,ASSLGTSGAYEQY
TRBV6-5,ASSSGTEPEKLF
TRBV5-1,ASSLGRKGDTEAF
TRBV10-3,AISESGRKYEQY
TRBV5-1,ASRGQGEETQY
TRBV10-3,ATRREWEVETQY
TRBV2,ASSDQAGRGYT
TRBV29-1,SVWDRGDTQY
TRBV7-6,ASSSSFGELF
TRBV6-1,ASSEEEVSGANVLT
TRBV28,ASSPRTGNYGYT
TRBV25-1,ASGTSNQPQH
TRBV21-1,ASSNSSEAF
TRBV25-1,ASSRLAGGPPYEQY
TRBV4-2,ASSQGIQGIAGGYT
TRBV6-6,ASSARDQLF
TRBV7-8,ASSLLQGLSNYGYT
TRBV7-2,ASKKRQGSSYNEQF
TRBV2,ASSEDYRNEQF
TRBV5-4,ASSYVEGGTDTQY
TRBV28,ASSLPGGYQPQH
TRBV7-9,ASSPHFRTGKETQY
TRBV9,ASSPSTGPTIY
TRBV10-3,AIGITGRGNTDTQY
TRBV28,ASSRELRGSPLH
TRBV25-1,ASSPSGTTLH
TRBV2,ASSLRQGRSYNEQF
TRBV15,ATSGGQDPYEQY
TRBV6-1,ASSVRDYEQY
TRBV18,ASSPAFVDGDTQY
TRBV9,ASSVGGSDTEAF